A single sample is the source of the 4 T cell receptor beta chains below, sequenced in a study of chemoradiotherapy in HPV16-positive cancers. Sequenced by immunoSEQ multiplex PCR; TCRdb stores in-frame clones only, minus some. The sample lists some 21,000 clones, roughly 86% occurring once. This specimen consisted of blood, obtained from a patient who underwent chemoradiotherapy. Receptors originate from a human donor with HPV-associated anogenital cancer.

The gene calls are TRBV19 and TRBJ1-4; D is perhaps TRBD1 (6 bases). The CDR3 runs 15 residues. Germline CDR1 LNHDA, CDR2 SQIVND (reference sequence). The V gene lost 5 bases and the J gene lost 4 bases, with 14 bases spanning the gap. In DNA form, the CDR3 reads TGTGCCAGTAGTTTCCTCGAGGACAGTAATGAAAAACTGTTTTTT. This translates into CASSFLEDSNEKLFF.

V is TRBV9 and J is TRBJ2-1, with D possibly being TRBD1 (6 bases). The CDR3 runs 15 residues. CDR1 SGDLS and CDR2 YYNGEE come from the germline V gene. Between the trimmed V and J ends, which lost 7 bases and 5 bases, there was a span of 19 bases. CDR3 in DNA: TGTGCCAGCGGCAAAGTAGAGTGGGGGCACAATGAGCAGTTCTTC. Protein sequence: CASGKVEWGHNEQFF.

CDR3 DNA: TGTGCCAGTAGGGGACTAGCGGGAGTCTACAATGAGCAGTTCTTC. This translates into CASRGLAGVYNEQFF. The chain carries TRBV19 and TRBJ2-1, with 14 bases identical to TRBD2. Unmatched junction bases numbered 1, after V lost 6 bases and J lost 3 bases. The CDR3 extends over 15 amino acids. In germline, CDR1 is LNHDA, CDR2 SQIVND (reference sequence). Complete variable domain (other parts from reference TRBV19 and TRBJ2-1): DGGITQSPKYLFRKEGQNVTLSCEQNLNHDAMYWYRQDPGQGLRLIYYSQIVNDFQKGDIAEGYSVSREKKESFPLTVTSAQKNPTAFYLCASRGLAGVYNEQFFGPGTRLTVL.

With regard to this clone: Other nucleotide sequences in the sample specify the same CDR3. J is TRBJ2-2 and V is TRBV5-1; possibly TRBD1 or TRBD2 for D (5 bases each). This CDR3 region has 15 residues. Trimming took 0 bases from V and 5 from J, leaving 11 bases between them. The germline gives CDR1 SGHRS, CDR2 YFSETQ. The CDR3 nucleotides read TGCGCCAGCAGCTTGGAGGCCAGGGAGACCGGGGAGCTGTTTTTT. Amino acid sequence: CASSLEARETGELFF.